This is a list of T cell receptor beta chains from one sample in a study of T-cell reconstitution after alpha-beta-depleted transplantation in children. TCRdb fed the PCR reads into MiXCR, producing one record per CDR3 protein. Of approximately 200,000 distinct CDR3 sequences listed, approximately 15% are singletons. The sample here was PBMCs from the stem cell graft donor, taken from the stem cell graft. Receptors originate from a human donor who donated a stem cell graft to a child with acute lymphoblastic leukemia. Each CDR3 is given with its conserved first and last residue. Each record gives: J gene, V gene, clone size, D gene, CDR3 protein, CDR3 DNA. D genes are given only for firm matches. Not all rows give a size; the values are once, few, many and, for expanded clones, a class.

j_gene: TRBJ2-1
v_gene: TRBV12-3/TRBV12-4
abundance: many
d_gene: TRBD2
CDR3aa: CASSLQGGLHEQFF
CDR3nt: TGTGCCAGCAGTTTACAGGGAGGGCTACATGAGCAGTTCTTC

j_gene: TRBJ1-5
v_gene: TRBV18
abundance: NA
d_gene: NA
CDR3aa: CASSPEVFQPQHF
CDR3nt: TGTGCCAGCTCACCAGAGGTGTTTCAGCCCCAGCATTTT

j_gene: TRBJ2-1
v_gene: TRBV5-1
abundance: many
d_gene: TRBD2
CDR3aa: CASSRGFGLAGNEQFF
CDR3nt: TGCGCCAGCAGCCGGGGTTTTGGGCTAGCGGGAAATGAGCAGTTCTTC

j_gene: TRBJ2-1
v_gene: TRBV12-5
abundance: many
d_gene: NA
CDR3aa: CASGPPGRWRNEQFF
CDR3nt: TGTGCTAGTGGCCCCCCTGGGCGTTGGAGGAATGAGCAGTTCTTC

j_gene: TRBJ1-1
v_gene: TRBV2
abundance: NA
d_gene: NA
CDR3aa: CASMLSFTEAFF
CDR3nt: TGTGCCAGCATGTTGTCGTTCACTGAAGCTTTCTTT

j_gene: TRBJ1-1
v_gene: TRBV5-1
abundance: many
d_gene: NA
CDR3aa: CASSRLQENTEAFF
CDR3nt: TGCGCCAGCAGCCGCCTACAGGAGAACACTGAAGCTTTCTTT

j_gene: TRBJ2-3
v_gene: TRBV7-8
abundance: few
d_gene: TRBD2
CDR3aa: CASSPELAGGPYNTDTQYF
CDR3nt: TGTGCCAGCAGCCCGGAACTAGCGGGAGGGCCTTATAACACAGATACGCAGTATTTT

j_gene: TRBJ1-1
v_gene: TRBV12-3/TRBV12-4
abundance: many
d_gene: TRBD1
CDR3aa: CASTTYRGTEAFF
CDR3nt: TGTGCCAGCACCACCTACAGGGGCACTGAAGCTTTCTTT

j_gene: TRBJ2-1
v_gene: TRBV12-3/TRBV12-4
abundance: many
d_gene: NA
CDR3aa: CASSFSAPYNEQFF
CDR3nt: TGTGCCAGCAGTTTCAGCGCCCCCTACAATGAGCAGTTCTTC

j_gene: TRBJ2-1
v_gene: TRBV20-1
abundance: NA
d_gene: NA
CDR3aa: CSATYPGLRRNEQFF
CDR3nt: TGCAGTGCTACCTATCCGGGACTCCGCAGGAATGAGCAGTTCTTC

j_gene: TRBJ1-1
v_gene: TRBV20-1
abundance: many
d_gene: NA
CDR3aa: CSARHFEAFF
CDR3nt: TGCAGTGCTAGACACTTTGAAGCTTTCTTT

j_gene: TRBJ2-4
v_gene: TRBV29-1
abundance: many
d_gene: NA
CDR3aa: CSVGGPPEDIQYF
CDR3nt: TGCAGCGTTGGGGGGCCCCCTGAGGACATTCAGTACTTC

j_gene: TRBJ2-2
v_gene: TRBV5-5
abundance: many
d_gene: TRBD2
CDR3aa: CASSSLMWEGTGELFF
CDR3nt: TGTGCCAGCAGCTCTCTGATGTGGGAGGGGACCGGGGAGCTGTTTTTT

j_gene: TRBJ2-3
v_gene: TRBV6-1
abundance: many
d_gene: TRBD2
CDR3aa: CASSEPRLAGRTQYF
CDR3nt: TGTGCCAGCAGTGAACCGAGGCTAGCGGGACGGACGCAGTATTTT

j_gene: TRBJ2-1
v_gene: TRBV5-1
abundance: many
d_gene: NA
CDR3aa: CASSPGTTGDEQFF
CDR3nt: TGCGCCAGCAGCCCTGGGACCACCGGCGATGAGCAGTTCTTC

j_gene: TRBJ2-3
v_gene: TRBV4-2
abundance: few
d_gene: NA
CDR3aa: CASSQLGLDPTDTQYF
CDR3nt: TGTGCCAGCAGCCAACTCGGGCTAGATCCCACAGATACGCAGTATTTT

j_gene: TRBJ2-1
v_gene: TRBV5-1
abundance: few
d_gene: NA
CDR3aa: CASSLEGSSYNEQFF
CDR3nt: TGCGCCAGCAGCTTGGAAGGGAGCTCCTACAATGAGCAGTTCTTC

j_gene: TRBJ1-5
v_gene: TRBV12-3/TRBV12-4
abundance: many
d_gene: TRBD1
CDR3aa: CASSSGTGAQPQHF
CDR3nt: TGTGCCAGCAGTTCCGGGACAGGGGCTCAGCCCCAGCATTTT

j_gene: TRBJ2-1
v_gene: TRBV2
abundance: once
d_gene: TRBD2
CDR3aa: CASSGRKLAENNEQFF
CDR3nt: TGTGCCAGCAGTGGGAGGAAACTAGCGGAAAACAATGAGCAGTTCTTC

j_gene: TRBJ2-3
v_gene: TRBV5-4
abundance: many
d_gene: TRBD2
CDR3aa: CASSLESGRGSTDTQYF
CDR3nt: TGTGCCAGCAGCTTGGAGAGCGGGAGGGGTAGCACAGATACGCAGTATTTT

j_gene: TRBJ1-1
v_gene: TRBV27
abundance: many
d_gene: TRBD1
CDR3aa: CASSSPLDRGKAFF
CDR3nt: TGTGCCAGCAGTTCCCCTTTGGACAGGGGAAAAGCTTTCTTT

j_gene: TRBJ2-4
v_gene: TRBV5-5
abundance: many
d_gene: NA
CDR3aa: CASSLQGYIQYF
CDR3nt: TGTGCCAGCAGCTTACAGGGTTACATTCAGTACTTC

j_gene: TRBJ2-7
v_gene: TRBV11-1
abundance: many
d_gene: TRBD2
CDR3aa: CASSSTSGSSYEQYF
CDR3nt: TGTGCCAGCAGCTCGACTAGCGGGAGCTCCTACGAGCAGTACTTC

j_gene: TRBJ1-4
v_gene: TRBV20-1
abundance: many
d_gene: TRBD1
CDR3aa: CSASQGGPEKLFF
CDR3nt: TGCAGTGCTAGCCAGGGGGGTCCGGAAAAACTGTTTTTT

j_gene: TRBJ2-3
v_gene: TRBV29-1
abundance: many
d_gene: NA
CDR3aa: CSVAWRLTDTQYF
CDR3nt: TGCAGCGTTGCTTGGCGGCTCACAGATACGCAGTATTTT

j_gene: TRBJ1-2
v_gene: TRBV5-6
abundance: NA
d_gene: TRBD1
CDR3aa: CASSLEGQGKGFYYGYTF
CDR3nt: TGTGCCAGCAGCTTGGAAGGACAGGGGAAGGGCTTCTACTATGGCTACACCTTC

j_gene: TRBJ2-7
v_gene: TRBV5-1
abundance: many
d_gene: NA
CDR3aa: CASSPQLARARQYF
CDR3nt: TGCGCCAGCAGCCCCCAGTTGGCCCGGGCGAGGCAGTACTTC

j_gene: TRBJ2-7
v_gene: TRBV20-1
abundance: many
d_gene: TRBD2
CDR3aa: CSAPLAGDFHEQYF
CDR3nt: TGCAGTGCTCCACTAGCGGGAGACTTCCACGAGCAGTACTTC

j_gene: TRBJ2-7
v_gene: TRBV19
abundance: many
d_gene: NA
CDR3aa: CASSMAATSYEQYF
CDR3nt: TGTGCCAGTAGTATGGCTGCAACTTCCTACGAGCAGTACTTC

j_gene: TRBJ2-7
v_gene: TRBV20-1
abundance: many
d_gene: TRBD2
CDR3aa: CSAHVRSGLADVKQYF
CDR3nt: TGCAGTGCCCACGTTAGGTCGGGACTAGCGGATGTGAAGCAGTACTTC

j_gene: TRBJ2-1
v_gene: TRBV11-1
abundance: many
d_gene: NA
CDR3aa: CASSLEGTGSYNEQFF
CDR3nt: TGTGCCAGCAGCTTAGAGGGAACTGGCTCCTACAATGAGCAGTTCTTC

j_gene: TRBJ2-3
v_gene: TRBV7-9
abundance: few
d_gene: TRBD1
CDR3aa: CASSSTVGQGSSDTQYF
CDR3nt: TGTGCCAGCAGCTCTACCGTGGGACAGGGGAGTTCAGATACGCAGTATTTT

j_gene: TRBJ2-1
v_gene: TRBV29-1
abundance: many
d_gene: TRBD2
CDR3aa: CSVEAGGLQFF
CDR3nt: TGCAGCGTTGAGGCGGGAGGGTTGCAGTTCTTC